These T cell receptor beta chains were read from a single sample in a study of T cell responses to AZD1222 COVID-19 vaccine. Data came from immunoSEQ multiplex PCR; TCRdb stores just in-frame clones and leaves some out. The profile covers about 150,000 clones, with 90% to 95% appearing a single time and around 5% taken by the ten largest. The starting material was peripheral blood, obtained on day 0 of AZD1222 vaccination. The origin of the receptors is an adult in good health. The CDR3 runs from the conserved cysteine through the conserved F or W. The order of the fields is V gene, clone size, J gene, D gene, CDR3 DNA, CDR3 protein. D genes are given only for firm matches. A clone size is listed for some rows: how often the clone was seen (once, few, many), or a class if it is expanded.

v_call: TRBV4-3
clone_size: .
j_call: TRBJ2-7
d_call: TRBD2
cdr3_nt: TGCGCCAGCAGCCAAACTAGCGCCCACGAGCAGTACTTC
cdr3_aa: CASSQTSAHEQYF

v_call: TRBV6-2/TRBV6-3
clone_size: .
j_call: TRBJ2-7
d_call: .
cdr3_nt: TGTGCCAGCAGTTACAGAGGGCCTCTCTACGAGCAGTACTTC
cdr3_aa: CASSYRGPLYEQYF

v_call: TRBV4-3
clone_size: .
j_call: TRBJ1-2
d_call: .
cdr3_nt: TGCGCCAGCAGCCAAGATCACGGAGGGAGGGCCTACACCTTC
cdr3_aa: CASSQDHGGRAYTF

v_call: TRBV7-3
clone_size: .
j_call: TRBJ2-5
d_call: TRBD1
cdr3_nt: TGTGCCAGCAGCCTTACAGGGGCAGAGACCCAGTACTTC
cdr3_aa: CASSLTGAETQYF

v_call: TRBV11-2
clone_size: .
j_call: TRBJ1-2
d_call: TRBD1
cdr3_nt: TGTGCCAGCAGCGGGACAGGAGGGGACTATGGCTACACCTTC
cdr3_aa: CASSGTGGDYGYTF

v_call: TRBV27
clone_size: .
j_call: TRBJ2-7
d_call: .
cdr3_nt: TGTGCCAGCAGTTTCCGGGGGTCCTACGAGCAGTACTTC
cdr3_aa: CASSFRGSYEQYF

v_call: TRBV27
clone_size: .
j_call: TRBJ2-7
d_call: TRBD1
cdr3_nt: TGTGTCAGCAGTCCAGCCGGGACAGGGTACTACGAGCAGTACTTC
cdr3_aa: CVSSPAGTGYYEQYF

v_call: TRBV6-5
clone_size: .
j_call: TRBJ1-6
d_call: .
cdr3_nt: TGTGCCAGCAGTTACTCTGTCTGGAATTCACCCCTCCACTTT
cdr3_aa: CASSYSVWNSPLHF

v_call: TRBV11-3
clone_size: .
j_call: TRBJ2-2
d_call: .
cdr3_nt: TGTGCCAGCAGCCTCACGCCCATCGGGGCGGGCGGGGACACCGGGGAGCTGTTTTTT
cdr3_aa: CASSLTPIGAGGDTGELFF

v_call: TRBV11-1
clone_size: once
j_call: TRBJ2-7
d_call: .
cdr3_nt: TGTGCCAGCAGCTTAGCGGGTCTCTTGTCGGTGCAGTACTTC
cdr3_aa: CASSLAGLLSVQYF

v_call: TRBV7-2
clone_size: .
j_call: TRBJ1-4
d_call: TRBD1
cdr3_nt: TGTGCCAGCAGCAAACAAAGGACAGGCACTGCAACTAATGAAAAACTGTTTTTT
cdr3_aa: CASSKQRTGTATNEKLFF

v_call: TRBV6-5
clone_size: .
j_call: TRBJ2-5
d_call: .
cdr3_nt: TGTGCCACCCTTTCCGACCGAGAGACCCAGTACTTC
cdr3_aa: CATLSDRETQYF

v_call: TRBV5-6
clone_size: .
j_call: TRBJ2-7
d_call: .
cdr3_nt: TGTGCCAGCAGCTCGATCCGGGACAACTCCTACGAGCAGTACTTC
cdr3_aa: CASSSIRDNSYEQYF

v_call: TRBV15
clone_size: .
j_call: TRBJ1-5
d_call: .
cdr3_nt: TGTGCCACCAGCAGAGGAAGGGGAGGCAATCAGCCCCAGCATTTT
cdr3_aa: CATSRGRGGNQPQHF

v_call: TRBV4-1
clone_size: .
j_call: TRBJ1-6
d_call: .
cdr3_nt: TGCGCCAGCAGCCGGACAGACAACATGGGAAATAATTCACCCCTCCACTTT
cdr3_aa: CASSRTDNMGNNSPLHF

v_call: TRBV10-3
clone_size: .
j_call: TRBJ2-5
d_call: TRBD1
cdr3_nt: TGTGCCATCAGTGAACAGGGGGAAGAGACCCAGTACTTC
cdr3_aa: CAISEQGEETQYF

v_call: TRBV12-3/TRBV12-4
clone_size: .
j_call: TRBJ1-1
d_call: .
cdr3_nt: TGTGCCAGCAGTTTTGGCGGGGGTGAAGCTTTCTTT
cdr3_aa: CASSFGGGEAFF

v_call: TRBV7-6
clone_size: .
j_call: TRBJ2-1
d_call: .
cdr3_nt: TGTGCCAGCAGTTCCGACTCGAGCTCCTACAATGAGCAGTTCTTC
cdr3_aa: CASSSDSSSYNEQFF

v_call: TRBV27
clone_size: .
j_call: TRBJ2-1
d_call: TRBD1
cdr3_nt: TGTGCCAGCAGTCCCTGGACCGGGACAGGGCCCGGGGAGCAGTTCTTC
cdr3_aa: CASSPWTGTGPGEQFF

v_call: TRBV4-3
clone_size: .
j_call: TRBJ2-2
d_call: TRBD1
cdr3_nt: TGCGCCAGCAGCCAGACAGGGGGAACCGGGGAGCTGTTTTTT
cdr3_aa: CASSQTGGTGELFF

v_call: TRBV20-1
clone_size: .
j_call: TRBJ2-2
d_call: .
cdr3_nt: TGCAGGGCAGGAAGCGCCGGGGAGCTGTTTTTT
cdr3_aa: CRAGSAGELFF

v_call: TRBV10-3
clone_size: .
j_call: TRBJ2-1
d_call: TRBD2
cdr3_nt: TGTGCCATCAGTGAGTCGATAGCGGGAAGGGATGAGCAGTTCTTC
cdr3_aa: CAISESIAGRDEQFF

v_call: TRBV4-1
clone_size: once
j_call: TRBJ1-4
d_call: TRBD1
cdr3_nt: TGCGCCAGCAGCCAAGCCTCCGGGACAGGGGTGGTGGGTGAAAAACTGTTTTTT
cdr3_aa: CASSQASGTGVVGEKLFF

v_call: TRBV4-3
clone_size: .
j_call: TRBJ2-7
d_call: TRBD1
cdr3_nt: TGCGCCAGCAGCCATATTCGGGACAGTGTCGCCTACGAGCAGTACTTC
cdr3_aa: CASSHIRDSVAYEQYF

v_call: TRBV3-1/TRBV3-2
clone_size: .
j_call: TRBJ1-2
d_call: .
cdr3_nt: TGTGCCAGCAGCCAAGCGGGGGCCACAGGGTACGGCTACACCTTC
cdr3_aa: CASSQAGATGYGYTF

v_call: TRBV4-2
clone_size: .
j_call: TRBJ1-6
d_call: .
cdr3_nt: TGTGCCAGCAGCCAAGATGGGGCCTATAATTCACCCCTCCACTTT
cdr3_aa: CASSQDGAYNSPLHF

v_call: TRBV27
clone_size: .
j_call: TRBJ2-1
d_call: .
cdr3_nt: TGTGCCAGCAGTCCGGGGAGCTACAATGAGCAGTTCTTC
cdr3_aa: CASSPGSYNEQFF

v_call: TRBV19
clone_size: .
j_call: TRBJ1-4
d_call: .
cdr3_nt: TGTGCCAGTAGGGAAGGACAGACAACTAATGAAAAACTGTTTTTT
cdr3_aa: CASREGQTTNEKLFF

v_call: TRBV14
clone_size: .
j_call: TRBJ1-6
d_call: .
cdr3_nt: TGTGCCAGCAGCCCCCGGACCAATTCACCCCTCCACTTT
cdr3_aa: CASSPRTNSPLHF

v_call: TRBV29-1
clone_size: few
j_call: TRBJ1-2
d_call: .
cdr3_nt: TGCAGCGTTGATGGCAGCTCCGCCCATGACTTC
cdr3_aa: CSVDGSSAHDF

v_call: TRBV4-2
clone_size: .
j_call: TRBJ1-6
d_call: TRBD1
cdr3_nt: TGTGCCAGCAGCCAAGACGGGACAGCCTCCTATAATTCACCCCTCCACTTT
cdr3_aa: CASSQDGTASYNSPLHF

v_call: TRBV7-2
clone_size: .
j_call: TRBJ1-6
d_call: .
cdr3_nt: TGTGCCAGCAGCTCAACCAGGGTCCGTTCACCCCTCCACTTT
cdr3_aa: CASSSTRVRSPLHF

v_call: TRBV7-2
clone_size: .
j_call: TRBJ2-3
d_call: TRBD2
cdr3_nt: TGTGCCAGCAGCTTTAGGGGCATAGCGGGAGGAAGCACAGATACGCAGTATTTT
cdr3_aa: CASSFRGIAGGSTDTQYF

v_call: TRBV7-9
clone_size: .
j_call: TRBJ2-2
d_call: TRBD2
cdr3_nt: TGTGCCAGCAGCCTTAGCGGGAGGCACACCGGGGAGCTGTTTTTT
cdr3_aa: CASSLSGRHTGELFF

v_call: TRBV6-1
clone_size: few
j_call: TRBJ2-1
d_call: TRBD1
cdr3_nt: TGTGCCAGCAGTGATCCGGGACAGGTTCTGGGTGAGCAGTTCTTC
cdr3_aa: CASSDPGQVLGEQFF

v_call: TRBV19
clone_size: .
j_call: TRBJ1-1
d_call: TRBD1
cdr3_nt: TGTGCCAGTAGAGGACAGGGAGTCGACACTGAAGCTTTCTTT
cdr3_aa: CASRGQGVDTEAFF

v_call: TRBV28
clone_size: .
j_call: TRBJ1-1
d_call: .
cdr3_nt: TGTGCCAGCAGTTTACACCATCGGGGGCCCGCGAAGGGGAGTGGTTCTGAAGCTTTCTTT
cdr3_aa: CASSLHHRGPAKGSGSEAFF

v_call: TRBV7-9
clone_size: .
j_call: TRBJ2-7
d_call: TRBD2
cdr3_nt: TGTGCCAGCAGCTTCCCTAGCGGAGCCTACGAGCAGTACTTC
cdr3_aa: CASSFPSGAYEQYF

v_call: TRBV6-1
clone_size: .
j_call: TRBJ2-3
d_call: .
cdr3_nt: TGTGCCAGCAGTGACCAAACAGATACGCAGTATTTT
cdr3_aa: CASSDQTDTQYF

v_call: TRBV28
clone_size: .
j_call: TRBJ2-7
d_call: TRBD2
cdr3_nt: TGTGCCAGCGGAGTGGGCGGGAGTGACTCCTACGAGCAGTACTTC
cdr3_aa: CASGVGGSDSYEQYF

v_call: TRBV4-3
clone_size: .
j_call: TRBJ1-1
d_call: .
cdr3_nt: TGCGCCAGCAGCCAAGTGGCACAGGTCCCCGGGGCTGAAGCTTTCTTT
cdr3_aa: CASSQVAQVPGAEAFF

v_call: TRBV9
clone_size: .
j_call: TRBJ2-1
d_call: TRBD2
cdr3_nt: TGTGCCAGCGGACTAGCGGACAATGAGCAGTTCTTC
cdr3_aa: CASGLADNEQFF

v_call: TRBV6-5
clone_size: .
j_call: TRBJ2-7
d_call: TRBD1
cdr3_nt: TGTGCCTGCACGGACAGGGGGAGCTCCTACGAGCAGTACTTC
cdr3_aa: CACTDRGSSYEQYF

v_call: TRBV4-2
clone_size: .
j_call: TRBJ2-7
d_call: TRBD2
cdr3_nt: TGTGCCAGCAGCCAAGGTGTAGCGGGAGGAGGGGAGCAGTACTTC
cdr3_aa: CASSQGVAGGGEQYF

v_call: TRBV28
clone_size: .
j_call: TRBJ2-7
d_call: .
cdr3_nt: TGTGCCAGCAGTCGGACAGCCTCCTACGAGCAGTACTTC
cdr3_aa: CASSRTASYEQYF

v_call: TRBV19
clone_size: .
j_call: TRBJ2-7
d_call: .
cdr3_nt: TGTGCCAGTAGCCCTATGGGGCTCCCCTACGAGCAGTACTTC
cdr3_aa: CASSPMGLPYEQYF

v_call: TRBV28
clone_size: .
j_call: TRBJ2-2
d_call: .
cdr3_nt: TGTGCCAGCAGTTTCAGTGGCACCGGGGAGCTGTTTTTT
cdr3_aa: CASSFSGTGELFF

v_call: TRBV10-3
clone_size: .
j_call: TRBJ1-3
d_call: .
cdr3_nt: TGTGCCACACAGGGAGAAGCTGGAAACACCATATATTTT
cdr3_aa: CATQGEAGNTIYF

v_call: TRBV2
clone_size: few
j_call: TRBJ2-7
d_call: TRBD2
cdr3_nt: TGTGCCAGCAGTGCTCTAGCGGGAGCAGGAGAGCAGTACTTC
cdr3_aa: CASSALAGAGEQYF

v_call: TRBV6-5
clone_size: .
j_call: TRBJ2-3
d_call: .
cdr3_nt: TGTGCCAGCAGTCCAGGGCCAGAGGATACGCAGTATTTT
cdr3_aa: CASSPGPEDTQYF

v_call: TRBV4-1
clone_size: .
j_call: TRBJ2-2
d_call: TRBD2
cdr3_nt: TGCGCCAGCAGCCAAGGGAAGGTAGCGGGTGTCACCGGGGAGCTGTTTTTT
cdr3_aa: CASSQGKVAGVTGELFF

v_call: TRBV28
clone_size: .
j_call: TRBJ2-1
d_call: TRBD2
cdr3_nt: TGTGCCAGCAGCTACATCCCGACTAGCGGGAGGGACAATGAGCAGTTCTTC
cdr3_aa: CASSYIPTSGRDNEQFF

v_call: TRBV6-5
clone_size: once
j_call: TRBJ1-1
d_call: TRBD1
cdr3_nt: TGTGCCAGCAGGCCCGGGACAGTGAACACTGAAGCTTTCTTT
cdr3_aa: CASRPGTVNTEAFF

v_call: TRBV19
clone_size: .
j_call: TRBJ2-3
d_call: TRBD1
cdr3_nt: TGTGCCAGTAGCCCAGACAGGGGGAGTGTAGATACGCAGTATTTT
cdr3_aa: CASSPDRGSVDTQYF